The clone carrying this T cell receptor (beta chain) was counted at least ten times. Three rounds of nested PCR, following a modified ARM-PCR protocol, produced the TCRbeta library. MiXCR was run by TCRdb on the multiplex PCR reads, yielding one entry per CDR3 protein. The sample consists of 70,000 or so distinct CDR3 sequences, just under 60% of them appearing once. RNA was extracted from bulk tissue without any cell sorting. The sample originates from a study of tumor and adjacent non-tumor tissue in lung cancer. This CDR3 has 15 amino acids. V gave up 1 base and J gave up 8 bases, with 16 bases separating them. The V gene's germline CDR1 is KGHDR and CDR2 SFDVKD.

V usage is TRBV24-1 and J usage is TRBJ1-2; a possible D gene is TRBD1 (5 bases). Sequenced input: lung tumor tissue. This receptor was identified in a man aged 45 to 65 with non-small cell lung cancer. The CDR3 sequence is CATSDFGQAYDGYTF. CDR3 DNA: TGTGCCACCAGTGATTTCGGACAAGCCTATGACGGCTACACCTTC.